This T cell receptor beta chain was found in a study of shared clonotypes between healthy human individuals. In regard to this clone: Other DNA sequences of this sample code for an identical CDR3.

Libraries were prepared by immunoSEQ multiplex PCR; TCRdb keeps only in-frame clonotypes and omits some of them. The sample records about 1 million clones, more than 65% being singletons. This CDR3 is 13 amino acids long. Germline assignment: CDR1 LNHDA and CDR2 SQIVND (reference sequence). The V end was cut by 7 bases, the J end by 4 bases, with 11 bases between. The specimen sequenced was memory CD4+ T cells sorted from blood. Subset specified: CD45RA-negative fraction. J is TRBJ2-1 and V is TRBV19; no reliable D call. The clonotype comes from a man in his late teens or twenties in good health. The CDR3 loop reads CASKGGSYNEQFF. The CDR3 DNA sequence: TGTGCCAGTAAGGGCGGATCATACAATGAGCAGTTCTTC.